A selection of T cell receptor beta chains follows, all from one sample in a study of T cell responses to AZD1222 COVID-19 vaccine. Sequencing used immunoSEQ multiplex PCR; TCRdb keeps in-frame clones, though not all of them. The sample includes 150,000 to 200,000 clones, approximately 87% of them seen just once. The starting material was peripheral blood, obtained on day 0 of MenACWY control vaccination. Receptors originate from an adult in good health. Each CDR3 is given with its conserved first and last residue. A D gene is named only where the DNA matches it firmly. Expanded clones get a size class; other rows say once, few or many, or leave the size out.

CDR3	DNA	D	V	J	size
CASSSRPYGYTF	TGTGCCAGCAGTAGCAGGCCTTATGGCTACACCTTC	NA	TRBV28	TRBJ1-2	NA
CASSLDDTGPNTEAFF	TGTGCCAGCAGCTTAGATGATACAGGGCCGAACACTGAAGCTTTCTTT	NA	TRBV11-2	TRBJ1-1	NA
CASSLALAGGLLGYEQYF	TGTGCCAGCAGCTTAGCGCTGGCGGGAGGGCTTCTGGGCTACGAGCAGTACTTC	TRBD2	TRBV7-6	TRBJ2-7	NA
CASSLGQFQPQHF	TGTGCCAGCAGTTTGGGACAGTTCCAGCCCCAGCATTTT	TRBD1	TRBV12-3/TRBV12-4	TRBJ1-5	NA
CASSDFSREIIPDTQYF	TGTGCCAGCAGTGACTTTTCTAGAGAAATAATCCCAGATACGCAGTATTTT	NA	TRBV6-4	TRBJ2-3	NA
CASSLDRPYEQYF	TGCGCCAGCAGCTTGGACAGACCCTACGAGCAGTACTTC	NA	TRBV5-1	TRBJ2-7	NA
CASSRQGISGNTIYF	TGTGCCAGCAGCCGGCAGGGAATCTCTGGAAACACCATATATTTT	NA	TRBV6-5	TRBJ1-3	NA
CASSYSSGGGNEQFF	TGTGCCAGCAGTTACTCGTCGGGAGGCGGGAATGAGCAGTTCTTC	TRBD2	TRBV6-5	TRBJ2-1	NA
CSVAFGQGNTEAFF	TGCAGCGTTGCGTTCGGACAGGGCAACACTGAAGCTTTCTTT	TRBD1	TRBV29-1	TRBJ1-1	NA
CASSQGSGNQPQHF	TGTGCCAGCAGCCAGGGGTCGGGGAATCAGCCCCAGCATTTT	NA	TRBV6-6	TRBJ1-5	once
CASRQGGFNNQPQHF	TGTGCCAGCAGGCAGGGAGGTTTCAACAATCAGCCCCAGCATTTT	NA	TRBV6-6	TRBJ1-5	NA
CASSQETGTAKADTQYF	TGTGCCAGCAGCCAAGAGACCGGGACGGCCAAGGCAGATACGCAGTATTTT	NA	TRBV14	TRBJ2-3	NA
CASSQEPGQGPPGQHF	TGTGCCAGCAGCCAAGAGCCGGGACAGGGGCCCCCAGGCCAGCATTTT	TRBD1	TRBV3-1/TRBV3-2	TRBJ1-5	NA
CASSPSAGNEQFF	TGTGCCAGCAGTCCCTCCGCGGGGAATGAGCAGTTCTTC	NA	TRBV27	TRBJ2-1	NA
CASRTGYDNEQFF	TGTGCCAGCAGGACAGGGTATGACAATGAGCAGTTCTTC	TRBD1	TRBV2	TRBJ2-1	NA
CASSREALQFF	TGTGCCAGCAGCAGGGAGGCATTGCAGTTCTTC	NA	TRBV7-9	TRBJ2-1	NA
CASSQDGGSTNIQYF	TGTGCCAGCAGCCAAGATGGGGGGTCTACAAACATTCAGTACTTC	NA	TRBV3-1/TRBV3-2	TRBJ2-4	NA
CASSQDLGGSTEAFF	TGTGCCAGCAGCCAAGACCTCGGGGGGAGCACTGAAGCTTTCTTT	NA	TRBV3-1/TRBV3-2	TRBJ1-1	NA
CATSSSGVGQPQHF	TGTGCCACCAGCAGCTCAGGGGTTGGTCAGCCCCAGCATTTT	NA	TRBV15	TRBJ1-5	once
CASSQDEDGKGLTDTQYF	TGTGCCAGCAGCCAAGACGAGGACGGGAAAGGACTCACAGATACGCAGTATTTT	NA	TRBV4-2	TRBJ2-3	NA
CASSQQGSSGNTIYF	TGTGCCAGCAGCCAGCAGGGATCGTCTGGAAACACCATATATTTT	NA	TRBV7-3	TRBJ1-3	NA
CASSSTTGVYEQYF	TGTGCCAGCAGCTCAACGACAGGGGTCTACGAGCAGTACTTC	TRBD1	TRBV7-9	TRBJ2-7	few
CASSQPFPTETGSPLHF	TGCGCCAGCAGTCAGCCCTTCCCTACGGAGACCGGGTCACCCCTCCACTTT	NA	TRBV23-1	TRBJ1-6	once
CASSPTGGTQYF	TGCGCCAGCAGCCCTACGGGGGGTACGCAGTATTTT	TRBD2	TRBV4-1	TRBJ2-3	NA
CASSGEGVDTIYF	TGTGCCAGCAGTGGGGAGGGGGTGGACACCATATATTTT	NA	TRBV28	TRBJ1-3	NA
CASSPGQVGAEGEKLFF	TGTGCCAGCAGCCCCGGACAGGTCGGGGCAGAGGGTGAAAAACTGTTTTTT	TRBD1	TRBV7-9	TRBJ1-4	NA
CASHPMGAGNTGELFF	TGTGCCAGCCATCCGATGGGGGCGGGGAACACCGGGGAGCTGTTTTTT	NA	TRBV27	TRBJ2-2	NA
CASSSVGSEQYF	TGTGCCAGCAGTTCGGTCGGGAGCGAGCAGTACTTC	NA	TRBV28	TRBJ2-7	NA